These T cell receptor beta chains were read from a single sample in a study of early T cells in non-severe SARS-CoV-2 infection. TCRdb ran MiXCR on the 5' RACE reads and lists one entry per CDR3 protein. The profile covers over 90,000 distinct CDR3 sequences, with approximately 12% appearing a single time and under 4.5% taken by the ten largest. The sample here was whole blood, taken at baseline. All receptors come from an adult who was a healthcare worker with PCR-confirmed SARS-CoV-2 infection or an uninfected control (not recorded which). Both conserved end residues are part of each CDR3. Fields, in order: J gene, clone size, D gene, V gene, CDR3 protein, CDR3 DNA. A D gene is named only where the DNA matches it firmly. Only some rows state a clone size, as once, few, many or a class for expanded clones.

j_gene: TRBJ2-5; abundance: -; d_gene: -; v_gene: TRBV6-2/TRBV6-3; CDR3aa: CASNSRSYPPYQETQYF; CDR3nt: TGTGCCAGCAACTCTAGGAGTTATCCGCCGTACCAAGAGACCCAGTACTTC
j_gene: TRBJ2-7; abundance: -; d_gene: -; v_gene: TRBV6-1; CDR3aa: CASSEAATGLSYEQYF; CDR3nt: TGTGCCAGCAGTGAAGCGGCGACAGGCCTCTCCTACGAGCAGTACTTC
j_gene: TRBJ2-5; abundance: few; d_gene: -; v_gene: TRBV7-2; CDR3aa: CASTSTGRGETQYF; CDR3nt: TGTGCCAGCACCTCTACGGGGCGAGGGGAGACCCAGTACTTC
j_gene: TRBJ1-1; abundance: few; d_gene: -; v_gene: TRBV4-1; CDR3aa: CASSSWPAGDHKAFF; CDR3nt: TGCGCCAGCAGCTCCTGGCCAGCCGGGGACCACAAAGCTTTCTTT
j_gene: TRBJ2-1; abundance: -; d_gene: -; v_gene: TRBV5-1; CDR3aa: CASSQDGDNEQFF; CDR3nt: TGCGCCAGCAGCCAGGACGGAGACAATGAGCAGTTCTTC
j_gene: TRBJ2-1; abundance: many; d_gene: TRBD1; v_gene: TRBV12-3/TRBV12-4; CDR3aa: CASNPTGAFGNEQFF; CDR3nt: TGTGCCAGCAACCCGACAGGGGCCTTCGGCAATGAGCAGTTCTTC
j_gene: TRBJ1-1; abundance: -; d_gene: -; v_gene: TRBV6-5; CDR3aa: CASSWGGEAFF; CDR3nt: TGTGCCAGCAGTTGGGGCGGTGAAGCTTTCTTT
j_gene: TRBJ2-5; abundance: many; d_gene: -; v_gene: TRBV1; CDR3aa: CTSSRLAGYQETQYF; CDR3nt: TGCACCAGCAGCCGACTAGCGGGGTACCAAGAGACCCAGTACTTC
j_gene: TRBJ2-3; abundance: -; d_gene: -; v_gene: TRBV7-3; CDR3aa: CASSFGSATQYF; CDR3nt: TGTGCCAGCAGCTTTGGGTCTGCTACGCAGTATTTT
j_gene: TRBJ2-6; abundance: many; d_gene: -; v_gene: TRBV3-1; CDR3aa: CASSQLSGANVLTF; CDR3nt: TGTGCCAGCAGCCAATTATCCGGGGCCAACGTCCTGACTTTC
j_gene: TRBJ2-1; abundance: many; d_gene: -; v_gene: TRBV6-2/TRBV6-3; CDR3aa: CASSYMLASEQFF; CDR3nt: TGTGCCAGCAGTTACATGCTAGCTAGTGAGCAGTTCTTC
j_gene: TRBJ1-3; abundance: -; d_gene: -; v_gene: TRBV7-2; CDR3aa: CASSYGHSGNTIYF; CDR3nt: TGTGCCAGCAGCTATGGGCACTCTGGAAACACCATATATTTT
j_gene: TRBJ2-4; abundance: -; d_gene: -; v_gene: TRBV6-5; CDR3aa: CASSYSPVKNIQYF; CDR3nt: TGTGCCAGCAGTTATAGTCCAGTCAAAAACATTCAGTACTTC
j_gene: TRBJ2-3; abundance: many; d_gene: -; v_gene: TRBV4-1; CDR3aa: CASSHLTDTQYF; CDR3nt: TGCGCCAGCAGCCACCTCACAGATACGCAGTATTTT
j_gene: TRBJ2-5; abundance: many; d_gene: TRBD1; v_gene: TRBV27; CDR3aa: CASSHRQGRSETQYF; CDR3nt: TGTGCCAGCAGTCACCGACAGGGGAGGTCTGAGACCCAGTACTTC
j_gene: TRBJ2-2; abundance: few; d_gene: -; v_gene: TRBV30; CDR3aa: CAWTGGKGTGELFF; CDR3nt: TGTGCCTGGACCGGGGGAAAGGGAACCGGGGAGCTGTTTTTT
j_gene: TRBJ1-5; abundance: -; d_gene: -; v_gene: TRBV10-3; CDR3aa: CATQGTNQPQHF; CDR3nt: TGTGCCACACAGGGAACGAATCAGCCCCAGCATTTT
j_gene: TRBJ2-1; abundance: few; d_gene: TRBD2; v_gene: TRBV7-2; CDR3aa: CASSLFAPSGRATEQFF; CDR3nt: TGTGCCAGCAGCTTATTCGCTCCGAGCGGGAGGGCAACGGAGCAGTTCTTC
j_gene: TRBJ2-5; abundance: -; d_gene: TRBD1; v_gene: TRBV10-3; CDR3aa: CAISPTGGGETQYF; CDR3nt: TGTGCCATCAGCCCTACAGGGGGAGGAGAGACCCAGTACTTC
j_gene: TRBJ2-3; abundance: few; d_gene: -; v_gene: TRBV28; CDR3aa: CASSLTSGDTQYF; CDR3nt: TGTGCCAGCAGTTTAACTTCCGGGGATACGCAGTATTTT
j_gene: TRBJ2-7; abundance: few; d_gene: -; v_gene: TRBV18; CDR3aa: CASSPGRSPYEQYF; CDR3nt: TGTGCCAGCTCACCCGGTAGGTCCCCCTACGAGCAGTACTTC
j_gene: TRBJ2-1; abundance: few; d_gene: TRBD2; v_gene: TRBV7-6; CDR3aa: CASSLAGLPSSYNEQFF; CDR3nt: TGTGCCAGCAGCCTTGCGGGACTACCGAGCTCCTACAATGAGCAGTTCTTC
j_gene: TRBJ2-2; abundance: few; d_gene: TRBD1; v_gene: TRBV20-1; CDR3aa: CSAPGTGATGELFF; CDR3nt: TGCAGTGCTCCCGGGACAGGGGCCACCGGGGAGCTGTTTTTT
j_gene: TRBJ1-1; abundance: few; d_gene: -; v_gene: TRBV7-9; CDR3aa: CASSLGVGVEAFF; CDR3nt: TGTGCCAGCAGCTTAGGGGTTGGGGTAGAAGCTTTCTTT
j_gene: TRBJ2-7; abundance: -; d_gene: -; v_gene: TRBV2; CDR3aa: CASSDPHSTYEQYF; CDR3nt: TGTGCCAGCAGTGATCCTCACAGTACCTACGAGCAGTACTTC
j_gene: TRBJ1-5; abundance: few; d_gene: TRBD1; v_gene: TRBV20-1; CDR3aa: CSARRTGGSNQPQHF; CDR3nt: TGCAGTGCTAGGAGGACAGGGGGAAGCAATCAGCCCCAGCATTTT
j_gene: TRBJ2-1; abundance: many; d_gene: TRBD2; v_gene: TRBV7-2; CDR3aa: CASSLVGTSGLDEQFF; CDR3nt: TGTGCCAGCAGCTTAGTTGGGACTAGCGGACTCGATGAGCAGTTCTTC
j_gene: TRBJ1-2; abundance: -; d_gene: -; v_gene: TRBV11-2; CDR3aa: CASSPDGNYGYTF; CDR3nt: TGTGCCAGCAGCCCAGACGGGAACTATGGCTACACCTTC